This entry describes one T cell receptor (beta chain). No antigen is known for it. Unique-molecular-identifier-tagged TCR beta cDNA libraries were used. Via MiXCR, TCRdb re-called the PCR reads, giving one row per CDR3 protein. Among approximately 730,000 distinct CDR3 sequences listed, around 45% were seen once. These data come from a study of post-analysis software for immune sequencing data. Study as a whole: Recorded subtypes: relapsing-remitting, secondary progressive, progressive-relapsing; some patients unannotated. General study findings and limits: In patients, about five TRBV segments were more frequent than in controls, with TRBV5-6, TRBV5-1 and TRBV20-1 among them.

This CDR3 is built from 15 residues. The V gene's germline CDR1 is LGHDT and CDR2 YNNKEL (reference sequence). The V segment lost 2 bases and the J segment 3 bases; nucleotides outside the gene matches: 4. The specimen sequenced was blood. The chain employs TRBV3-1 and TRBJ2-1, with 7 bases that match TRBD1. This receptor was taken from a girl aged 10 to 17 with multiple sclerosis. CDR3 residues: CASSQRQGLYNEQFF. The CDR3 DNA follows: TGTGCCAGCAGCCAAAGACAGGGCCTCTACAATGAGCAGTTCTTC.